This T cell receptor beta chain was sequenced in a study of T cells in Graves' hyperthyroidism and ophthalmopathy. Study-level findings and limits: The majority of expanded thyroid clonotypes above 0.001 also appeared in blood.

The CDR3 extends over 16 amino acids. The ends were cut back, 4 bases at V and 2 bases at J, with 14 bases in the middle. The germline V gene encodes CDR1 SNHLY and CDR2 FYNNEI. TCR beta CDR3 region amplification was performed from RNA transcripts. HTBI primers were used for first-round RT-PCR of the TCR CDR3. TCRdb processed the multiplex PCR reads anew with MiXCR; each CDR3 protein has one entry. The sample shows about 540,000 distinct CDR3 sequences, around 45% of them seen only once. In this sample, this clonotype turned up many times. Antigen specificity is unknown. J is TRBJ2-2 and V is TRBV2; possibly TRBD2 for D (6 bases). Sequencing used peripheral blood or thyroid tissue (not recorded which). The origin of this receptor is a woman in her late teens or twenties with Graves' hyperthyroidism. CDR3 nucleotides: TGTGCCAGCAGTGGACTTGGCGGGGACAACACCGGGGAGCTGTTTTTT. Its translation is CASSGLGGDNTGELFF.